This T cell receptor (beta chain) was found in a study of T cell changes during pregnancy in multiple sclerosis. The count of this clone is one. The method was immunoSEQ multiplex PCR; TCRdb's version includes in-frame clones alone and lacks a portion of them. The sample shows about 56,000 clones, around 90% of them seen only once. Germline V gives CDR1 SNHLY, CDR2 FYNNEI. Trimming at V came to 8 bases and at J to 3 bases, leaving 9 bases not matched to a gene. The CDR3 length is 16 residues. Sequencing was performed on CD4+ T cells from peripheral blood mononuclear cells, taken in the third trimester of pregnancy. This receptor was identified in a female donor with multiple sclerosis, enrolled in a pregnancy study. V gene TRBV2 combines with J gene TRBJ2-6, with TRBD2 matching 8 bases. The DNA for the CDR3 is TGTGCCAGCCACCCGGGGGGGACAAGTGGGGCCAACGTCCTGACTTTC. Amino acid sequence: CASHPGGTSGANVLTF.